This T cell receptor beta chain came from a study of blood T cells in healthy people across ages. The germline V gene encodes CDR1 SNHLY and CDR2 FYNNEI. Trimming left V 1 base short and J 10 bases short, with 8 bases between. CDR3 size: 12 residues. Sample-barcoded 5' priming and a J-beta primer mix drove a second PCR of 7 to 11 cycles. TCRdb ran MiXCR on the 5' RACE reads and lists one entry per CDR3 protein. The sample has 600,000 to 1,000,000 distinct CDR3 sequences, around a quarter seen once. This same sample was also taken into another study, of T cells of mothers and their children.

The V call is TRBV2, the J call TRBJ2-1; unclear D gene. The sequencing sample was made of blood. The TCR originated in a boy between 10 and 17 years old in good health. In DNA, the CDR3 is TGTGCCAGCAGTGAAGGGCCCCACGAGCAGTTCTTC. Encoded protein: CASSEGPHEQFF.